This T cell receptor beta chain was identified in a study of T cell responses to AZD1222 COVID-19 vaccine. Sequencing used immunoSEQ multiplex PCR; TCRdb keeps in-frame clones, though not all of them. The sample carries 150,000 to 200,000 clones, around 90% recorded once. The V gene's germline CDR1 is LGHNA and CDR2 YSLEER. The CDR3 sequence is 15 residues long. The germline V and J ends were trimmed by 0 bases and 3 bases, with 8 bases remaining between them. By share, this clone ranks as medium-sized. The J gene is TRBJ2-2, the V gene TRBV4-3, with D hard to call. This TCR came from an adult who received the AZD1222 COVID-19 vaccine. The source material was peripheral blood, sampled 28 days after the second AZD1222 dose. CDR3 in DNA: TGCGCCAGCAGCCAAGAGAAAAGTTACACCGGGGAGCTGTTTTTT. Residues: CASSQEKSYTGELFF.